The entry below gives a single T cell receptor beta chain sequence along with its context. Repertoires were generated with immunoSEQ multiplex PCR, while TCRdb's copy carries only in-frame clones and drops some. The sample lists about 150,000 clones; roughly 94% were seen once. CDR3 length: 15 residues. The ends were cut back, 1 base at V and 1 base at J, with 11 bases in the middle. CDR1 and CDR2 from the germline V gene are SGDLS and YYNGEE. The data were taken from a study of OX40 agonist ivuxolimab in advanced cancers. The sequences come from CD4+ or CD8+ T cells sorted from blood, collected in a trial of the OX40 agonist ivuxolimab. The chain couples TRBV9 to TRBJ1-1; no clear D gene. This receptor was taken from an adult with an advanced solid tumor such as melanoma, head and neck, liver or kidney cancer. This CDR3 reads CASSVISSQNTEAFF. The CDR3 DNA is TGTGCCAGCAGCGTAATTTCTAGTCAGAACACTGAAGCTTTCTTT.